This T cell receptor (beta chain) derives from a study of cytomegalovirus exposure and HLA in healthy donors (dated by TCRdb to the late 2010s). For context, the study as a whole: In an earlier analysis of roughly 500 of the donors, 250 to 350 Gb of sequence data and 90 million to 120 million unique TCR beta sequences from 180 million or so T cells were reported. Approximately 310 gigabases of sequencing data and roughly 80 million unique TCR sequences made up an early release that covered under 750 HLA-typed donors. An earlier analysis of about 620 of the donors applied high-throughput TCR beta sequencing to assess whether each TCR beta V gene segment acted as functional or pseudogenic. On average, around 230,000 unique TCR beta nucleotide sequences were sequenced per donor among about 400 genotyped donors of the cohort, with roughly a sixth of those sequences being non-productive. To predict cytomegalovirus infection status, the study brought together high-throughput TCR immunosequencing, statistical association of individual TCRs with disease status, and machine learning. Of the roughly 390 genotyped donors, 75% to 85% were placed in the genetic ancestry cluster associated with self-reported Caucasian donors. Class I and class II HLA loci were covered by the typing at four-digit resolution. A later genetic analysis used genome-wide SNP genotypes for about 55% of the 666 donors, treating that subset as a discovery cohort. In a later analysis, previously published TCR beta repertoires from more than 500 donors were re-analyzed and high-resolution HLA genotyping was added so that TCR occurrence patterns could be studied. The aim of the study was to test whether cataloging public T cell receptors could identify signatures of past pathogen exposure. Rather than using new phenotypic data, the later analysis identified candidate immune exposures from TCR beta sequences and from how often those sequences occurred across donors. Typing coverage varied by locus: roughly 620-630 donors for A, B, C, DRB1 and DQB1; more than 500 for DQA1; approximately 610 for DPA1; some 470 for DPB1. The study used immunosequencing to profile the T cell repertoires of approximately 650 subjects and linked those repertoires to cytomegalovirus serostatus. All discovery cohort repertoires had been generated on a single sequencing platform. Roughly five DR-DQ haplotypes were treated as single units for association and clustering because of strong linkage in the cohort. Donor age, sex, ethnicity and CMV serostatus were collected together with the repertoire data. In addition to the first cohort of 500 to 850 subjects, a separate validation cohort of approximately 130 different subjects was used.

Taken from the germline V gene (reference sequence), the CDR1 and CDR2 loops are SEHNR and FQNEAQ. Including the terminal cysteine and phenylalanine, the CDR3 comprises 13 residues. Only CDR3 DNA remains: 39 bases, in frame from the first base. The cohort comprised some 680 healthy bone marrow donors. At the time of sampling, every cohort member was nominally healthy, though immune exposures that went unrecorded were likely present. The donor was CMV seronegative and belonged to the group of more than 300 seronegative cohort members. Each donor provided a peripheral blood sample, and peripheral blood mononuclear cells were used for TCR beta sequencing. Genomic DNA was extracted from the blood cell samples with the Qiagen DNeasy Blood Extraction Kit. Results and caveats for the whole study, not just this receptor: In an earlier analysis of 500 to 650 of the donors, most TCR beta V segments appeared in productive rearrangements about 90% or about 30% of the time, broadly matching IMGT annotations. Only TCR beta chains were sequenced in this cohort, and the absence of alpha or paired-chain data limited detectable features. A later analysis found that TCR association rates varied across HLA loci, with DRB1 alleles showing the most associated TCRs and HLA-C alleles the fewest. Presence/absence analyses assumed roughly uniform sequencing depth across donors, an assumption that may not hold. The study listed 150 to 200 TCR beta chains as associated with cytomegalovirus. The 87-base-pair reads could not distinguish some IMGT-functional V segments, including TRBV6-2 and TRBV6-3, so those segments were excluded. HLA typing was unavailable for some donors at each locus, so association tests used only the typed subset. A later analysis found that most CMV-associated TCR beta chains appeared HLA-restricted, with HLA associations seemingly driven largely by CMV exposure. A later analysis associated some 17,000 TCR beta sequences with specific HLA alleles at a false discovery rate of 0.05. A group of highly shared sequence variants was considered likely to be a technical artifact of the sequencing pipeline. The classifier was reported to diagnose cytomegalovirus status with high specificity and sensitivity in both the original cohort and the validation cohort. An association between a missense DCLRE1C variant and V-gene and J-gene trimming of TCR beta chains was found in a later genetic analysis and replicated in an independent cohort. Linkage disequilibrium might explain the correlated functional status among segregating V segments, but an unknown experimental factor could not be ruled out. For the cohort, immune exposure information was limited to CMV serostatus. According to the authors, the approach could potentially be generalized to other disease states and immunological phenotypes. Across donors, most TCR sequences were observed very rarely, whereas some public TCRs were present in many individuals. According to a later analysis, parvovirus B19, influenza, CMV and Epstein-Barr virus appeared linked to several top co-occurrence clusters. According to a later genetic analysis, donors in an Asian-associated ancestry cluster had fewer N-insertions in productive TCRs than the approximately 690-donor mean. Because counts were too low, about 15 rarely observed V segments, including chromosome 9 orphons, were left out of the earlier analysis of several hundred of the donors. A few of the identified cytomegalovirus-associated TCR beta chains were confirmed in vitro to be specific for cytomegalovirus antigens. When HLA alleles, especially DR and DQ, strongly co-occurred, attributing TCR associations to individual alleles was difficult. Compared with equally common non-associated chains, HLA-associated TCR beta chains in a later analysis were more clonally expanded and had lower generation probabilities. A further reported finding was that TCR beta sequences accurately predicted the HLA-A and HLA-B alleles for most subjects in the first cohort.

As to this clone: The clone's antigen remains unknown. One end of the junction does not line up with germline, which may come from a read error.

Library method: the immunoSEQ multiplex PCR assay. For the multiplex PCR, a mixture combining 60 forward primers for TCR Vbeta segments and 13 reverse primers for TCR Jbeta segments was used. The CDR3 region of rearranged TCR beta genes was amplified from genomic DNA with a multiplex PCR assay. Amplified TCR beta libraries were sequenced as 87-base-pair reads on the Illumina HiSeq System. The authors' pipeline ran thus. In a later analysis, tens of millions of unique TCR beta chains were counted across the approximately 640 repertoires, and roughly 9.9 million of these chains were shared by at least two donors. Raw reads were error-corrected and collapsed into unique sequences by a nearest-neighbor algorithm in which closely related sequences were merged to remove PCR and sequencing errors. Alignment of CDR3 sequences to IMGT reference sequences was used to assign V, D and J gene segments. For a sequence to be retained, at least a six-nucleotide match to both a V gene segment and a J gene segment was required. A rearrangement was called productive if the CDR3 had no stop codons and remained in frame with V and J, and every other rearrangement was called non-productive. CDR3 was defined by IMGT convention, running from the second conserved V-encoded cysteine to the conserved J-encoded phenylalanine. The earlier analysis of about 500 of the donors excluded sequences that lacked an unambiguous match to a single V gene segment. In an earlier analysis of some 590 of the donors, a V segment was called functional when productive rearrangements were above 56.7%, and segregating when the standard deviation between donors exceeded 5%. A statistical classification framework was built to diagnose cytomegalovirus status from the catalog of TCR beta chain sequences. In a later analysis, V and J genes were assigned by comparing TCR nucleotide sequences against IMGT/GENE-DB human TR gene sequences. A later analysis assigned CDR3 sequences and most-parsimonious VDJ recombination scenarios with the TCRdist pipeline. In a later analysis, each TCR beta chain was defined by its CDR3 amino acid sequence together with its V-gene family, and reads without a unique V-gene family were excluded. As a way to deal with suspected cross-contamination and a sequencing artifact, a later analysis dropped roughly 620 nucleotide sequences that were highly shared and had low generation probability. In a later analysis, a clonal expansion index for each public chain was calculated from normalized within-repertoire ranks of inferred template counts. A later analysis computed generation probabilities with a VDJ recombination model fitted to out-of-frame rearrangements, and checked the results against IGoR. A later analysis scored TCR-TCR, TCR-HLA and TCR-CMV co-occurrence with hypergeometric tests, applying a repertoire-size bias correction to TCR pairs. In a later analysis, false discovery rates were estimated by permuting HLA or CMV assignments 20 times. A later analysis grouped co-occurring TCRs with DBSCAN, adding TCRdist sequence similarity when clustering within HLA-allele-positive subsets. Co-occurrence clustering excluded repertoires with fewer than 30,000 or more than 120,000 public chains, plus five with anomalous nucleotide sharing. Sourced from immuneACCESS, this table was stored by TCRdb with only in-frame sequences that have V and J called. A share of the clones is absent; for the studies checked, an unresolved V gene accounts for under half, and the remainder has no known explanation. The V and J calls and clone size were taken over from that table, and D and trimming were inferred from the DNA. The sample records about 220,000 clones, more than 65% of which are singletons. 1.8% of the sample is held by the ten biggest clonotypes.

The material sequenced was PBMCs. The clonotype comes from a woman in her thirties in good health and CMV-seronegative. The chain is encoded by TRBV7-9 joined to TRBJ1-1, and perhaps TRBD1 as D gene, on 6 matching bases. The nucleotide sequence reads as follows: TGTTCCAGCAGCTTAGGAGGGGGTGCTGAAGCTTTCTTT. Its protein reads: CSSSLGGGAEAFF.